These 17 T cell receptor beta chains originate from one sample sequenced in a study of blood T cell repertoires in COVID-19 (TCRdb year 2020). Receptor amplification or capture employed the immunoSEQ multiplex PCR assay. TCRdb holds this immuneACCESS table with in-frame rearrangements only. Some clones are missing; in checked studies, unresolved V genes explain under half, and the rest has no known cause. The sample table holds approximately 480,000 clones, of which 89% were seen once. Together, the top ten hold approximately 0.9% of the sample. The sample consisted of peripheral blood. The receptor set was obtained from a man in his late teens or twenties with COVID-19, enrolled during active disease.

The chain employs TRBV3-1 (or the pseudogene TRBV3-2) and TRBJ2-5; 8 bases fit TRBD2. The CDR3 has 17 residues. The germline V gene has CDR1 LGHDT and CDR2 YNNKEL (reference sequence). V dropped 1 base and J dropped 5; count of bases not matched to a gene: 12. The CDR3 region has the DNA TGTGCCAGCAGCCAAGTGGTCCGAGCGGGAGAAGTGGAGACCCAGTACTTC. Translated, it gives CASSQVVRAGEVETQYF.

The V and J genes are TRBV24-1 and TRBJ1-2; D perhaps matches TRBD1 (5 bases). Germline V gives CDR1 KGHDR, CDR2 SFDVKD. The CDR3 runs to 14 residues. Trimming stripped 2 bases from V and 6 bases from J, with 12 bases between. Here the CDR3 DNA reads TGTGCCACCAGTGATTGGGGGGAGCCCGATGGCTACACCTTC. As protein: CATSDWGEPDGYTF.

The chain recombines TRBV24-1 with TRBJ2-5; the match to TRBD2 covers 10 bases. V lost 4 bases to trimming and J lost 5 bases; unmatched junction nucleotides: 9. CDR3 length: 16 amino acids. Germline CDR1 KGHDR, CDR2 SFDVKD. CDR3 coding DNA: TGTGCCACCAGTGACCGCTTAGCGGGAGGCCCGGAGACCCAGTACTTC. It codes for CATSDRLAGGPETQYF.

This clone was found a few times. The sample carries other DNA sequences with the same CDR3. V usage is TRBV27 and J usage is TRBJ1-6; D gene ambiguous. The ends were cut back, 5 bases at V and 7 bases at J, with 6 bases in the middle. Germline CDR1 and CDR2: MNHEY and SMNVEV (reference sequence). CDR3 length equals 12 residues. CDR3 sequence: CASSPRNSPLHF. The CDR3 region has the DNA TGTGCCAGCAGTCCGCGAAATTCACCCCTCCACTTT.

This chain joins TRBV29-1 and TRBJ2-7; D remains unclear. The V and J ends lost 4 bases and 0 bases respectively, with 4 bases between them. This CDR3 comprises 11 residues. Germline V gene data show CDR1 as SQVTM and CDR2 as ANQGSEA. CDR3 sequence: CSVVASYEQYF. Written as DNA, the CDR3 is TGCAGCGTTGTGGCCTCCTACGAGCAGTACTTC.

This chain links TRBV6-5 with TRBJ1-6; D gene uncertain. V dropped 7 bases and J dropped 4 bases, with 8 bases sitting between them. The CDR3 has 13 amino acids. The germline V gene has CDR1 MNHEY and CDR2 SVGAGI. Here the CDR3 DNA reads TGTGCCAGCAAGAGGCCTTATAATTCACCCCTCCACTTT. Amino acids: CASKRPYNSPLHF.

The gene calls are TRBV9 and TRBJ2-2; 8 bases map to TRBD2. The CDR3 spans 17 residues. V was clipped by 0 bases and J by 5 bases; unmatched bases: 9. Germline lookup yields CDR1 SGDLS and CDR2 YYNGEE. The CDR3 bases are TGTGCCAGCAGCGTAGCTCTGGCGGGGGGAAGTACCGGGGAGCTGTTTTTT. This translates into CASSVALAGGSTGELFF.

The chain combines TRBV11-2 with TRBJ1-6; no clear D gene. The germline gives CDR1 SGHAT, CDR2 FQNNGV. Deletions cut 1 base from V and 6 bases from J, with 13 bases between. The length of the CDR3 is 16 residues. The DNA of the CDR3 is TGTGCCAGCAGCTTAGCCCAGACTCCTGGTAATTCACCCCTCCACTTT. Translation: CASSLAQTPGNSPLHF.

This clone has just one count. The chain couples TRBV5-4 to TRBJ2-3; 9 nucleotides agree with TRBD2. V lost 0 bases to trimming and J lost 5 bases; unmatched junction nucleotides: 4. CDR1 SGHNT and CDR2 YYREEE come from the germline V gene (reference sequence). The CDR3 has 15 amino acids. This CDR3 is CASSLASGARDTQYF. The CDR3 DNA reads as TGTGCCAGCAGCTTGGCTAGCGGGGCGAGAGATACGCAGTATTTT.

The V and J genes are TRBV7-8 and TRBJ2-7; the match to TRBD1 covers 7 bases. The CDR3 runs 15 residues. The junction had 8 bases not matched to a gene; V was cut back by 6 bases and J by 0 bases. The germline CDR1 and CDR2 sequences are SGHVS and FQNEAQ. The CDR3 nucleotides are TGTGCCAGCAGTTATAGAGGGGACAGCTCCTACGAGCAGTACTTC. Translated, it gives CASSYRGDSSYEQYF.

The chain employs TRBV7-9 and TRBJ2-2; D might be TRBD1 (5 bases). The CDR3 runs 14 residues. Germline lookup yields CDR1 SEHNR and CDR2 FQNEAQ (reference sequence). The V end lost 2 bases, the J end lost 4 bases, and 8 bases lay between the germline ends. The CDR3 coding sequence is TGTGCCAGCAGCTTACAGGGAACCACCGGGGAGCTGTTTTTT. It translates to CASSLQGTTGELFF. Filled out from reference TRBV7-9 and TRBJ2-2, the complete variable domain reads DTGVSQNPRHKITKRGQNVTFRCDPISEHNRLYWYRQTLGQGPEFLTYFQNEAQLEKSRLLSDRFSAERPKGSFSTLEIQRTEQGDSAMYLCASSLQGTTGELFFGEGSRLTVL.

This chain uses TRBV6-5 with TRBJ2-7; weak D call: TRBD1 (6 bases). CDR3 length: 14 residues. Germline V lookup: CDR1 MNHEY, CDR2 SVGAGI. The germline V and J ends were trimmed by 8 bases and 2 bases, with 16 bases remaining between them. The CDR3 coding sequence is TGTGCCAGCCGAGAAAGGGGGTTTACCTACGAGCAGTACTTC. This sequence encodes CASRERGFTYEQYF.

There are a few counts of this clone. The chain is built from TRBV2 and TRBJ1-2, with 7 bases matching TRBD1. V was pared by 7 bases and J by 0 bases, with 5 bases of the junction left unmatched. CDR3 length equals 14 residues. CDR1 is SNHLY and CDR2 is FYNNEI in the germline V gene. The CDR3 protein is CASKGTVTNYGYTF. CDR3 sequence (DNA): TGTGCCAGCAAGGGGACAGTCACTAACTATGGCTACACCTTC.

The gene calls are TRBV19 and TRBJ2-2; 8 bases line up with TRBD2. The CDR3 is 15 residues long. Trimming at V came to 5 bases and at J to 4 bases, leaving 6 bases not matched to a gene. From germline, CDR1 is LNHDA and CDR2 SQIVND (reference sequence). The CDR3 is CASSPGTRGTGELFF. In DNA, the CDR3 is TGTGCCAGTAGTCCTGGGACTAGGGGCACCGGGGAGCTGTTTTTT.

The V gene is TRBV10-2, the J gene TRBJ1-2; 10 bases map to TRBD1. Germline trimming cut 2 bases from V and 4 bases from J; bases unmatched to any gene: 1. Germline values: CDR1 WSHSY, CDR2 SAAADI. The CDR3 runs to 14 residues. The CDR3 region is CASSEGQGGYGYTF. The CDR3 coding sequence is TGCGCCAGCAGTGAGGGACAGGGGGGCTATGGCTACACCTTC.

The chain links TRBV28 to TRBJ2-2, with D possibly TRBD1 on 6 matching bases. The germline V gene has CDR1 MDHEN and CDR2 SYDVKM. Trimming pared 2 bases from V and 1 base from J, leaving 8 bases between. The CDR3 spans 15 residues. The CDR3 spells CASSLTTGNTGELFF. CDR3 coding DNA: TGTGCCAGCAGTTTAACGACAGGGAACACCGGGGAGCTGTTTTTT. Together with reference TRBV28 and TRBJ2-2, the CDR3 gives the full variable domain: DVKVTQSSRYLVKRTGEKVFLECVQDMDHENMFWYRQDPGLGLRLIYFSYDVKMKEKGDIPEGYSVSREKKERFSLILESASTNQTSMYLCASSLTTGNTGELFFGEGSRLTVL.

The chain carries TRBV5-4 and TRBJ2-1; a weak D match, TRBD2 (6 bases). Germline V gives CDR1 SGHNT, CDR2 YYREEE (reference sequence). Trimming took off 2 bases at V and 13 bases at J, with 10 bases between the two ends. The CDR3 is 11 amino acids. The CDR3 nucleotides are TGTGCCAGCAGCTTAGGAGGGGTCCAGTTCTTC. Translated: CASSLGGVQFF.